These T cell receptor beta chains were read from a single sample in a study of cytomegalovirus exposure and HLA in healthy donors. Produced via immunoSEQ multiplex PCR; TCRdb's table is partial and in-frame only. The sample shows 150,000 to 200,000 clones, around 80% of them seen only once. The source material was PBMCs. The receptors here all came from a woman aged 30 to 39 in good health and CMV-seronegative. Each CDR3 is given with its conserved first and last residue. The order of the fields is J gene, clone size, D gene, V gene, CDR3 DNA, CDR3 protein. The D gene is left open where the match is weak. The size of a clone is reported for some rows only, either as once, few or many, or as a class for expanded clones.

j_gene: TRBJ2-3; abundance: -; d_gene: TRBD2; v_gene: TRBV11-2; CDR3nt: TGTGCCAGCAGCTTAGATGGGATAGCGGGACTGCTCACAGATACGCAGTATTTT; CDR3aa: CASSLDGIAGLLTDTQYF
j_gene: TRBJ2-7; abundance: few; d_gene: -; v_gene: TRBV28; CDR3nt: TGTGCCAGCAGTCTGACAGCAAGCTTC; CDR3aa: CASSLTASF
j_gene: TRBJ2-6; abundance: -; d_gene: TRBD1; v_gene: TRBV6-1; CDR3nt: TGTGCCAGCAGTGGAGGGGTGACAGGGTCTGGGGCCAACGTCCTGACTTTC; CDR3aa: CASSGGVTGSGANVLTF
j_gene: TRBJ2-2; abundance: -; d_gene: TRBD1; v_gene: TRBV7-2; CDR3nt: TGTGCCAGCAGCCCGCAATGGACAGGGACCAACACCGGGGAGCTGTTTTTT; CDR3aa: CASSPQWTGTNTGELFF
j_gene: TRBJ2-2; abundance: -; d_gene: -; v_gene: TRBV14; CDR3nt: TGTGCCAGCAGCCAAAGATACAGAGACACCGGGGAGCTGTTTTTT; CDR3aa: CASSQRYRDTGELFF
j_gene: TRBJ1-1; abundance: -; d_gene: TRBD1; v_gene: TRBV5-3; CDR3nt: TGTGCCAGAAGCGACCGCCCGGACAGGGAAGGGGGAGGGAACACTGAAGCTTTCTTT; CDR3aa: CARSDRPDREGGGNTEAFF
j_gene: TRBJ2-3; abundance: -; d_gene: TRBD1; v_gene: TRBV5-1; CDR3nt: TGCGCCAGCAGCTTAGGGACAGGGGGTTCGCCTAGCACAGATACGCAGTATTTT; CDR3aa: CASSLGTGGSPSTDTQYF
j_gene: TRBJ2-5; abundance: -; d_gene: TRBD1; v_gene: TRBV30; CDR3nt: TGTGCCTGGAGTGTGGACAGGGGGCAGGAGACCCAGTACTTC; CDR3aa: CAWSVDRGQETQYF
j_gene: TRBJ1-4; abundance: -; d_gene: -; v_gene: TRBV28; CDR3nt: TGTGCCAGCATGTCGGGGATTGAAAAACTGTTTTTT; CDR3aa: CASMSGIEKLFF
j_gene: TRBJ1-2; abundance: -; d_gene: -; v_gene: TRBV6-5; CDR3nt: TGTGCCAGCAGTTACGTGGGCGGGTTCTATGGCTACACCTTC; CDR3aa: CASSYVGGFYGYTF
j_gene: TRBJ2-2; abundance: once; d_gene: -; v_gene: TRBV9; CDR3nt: TGTGCCAGCAGCGTAGCGCTGCCCCAAACGACAACCGGGGAGCTGTTTTTT; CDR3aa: CASSVALPQTTTGELFF
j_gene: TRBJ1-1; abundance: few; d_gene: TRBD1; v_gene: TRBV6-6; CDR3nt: TGTGCCAGCAGTACCCGGGACAGGCCTAATAAAGGGGCTTTCTTT; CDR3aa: CASSTRDRPNKGAFF
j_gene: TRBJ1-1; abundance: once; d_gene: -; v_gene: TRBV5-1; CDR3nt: TGCGCCAGCACCGACAGCATGAACACTGAAGCTTTCTTT; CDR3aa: CASTDSMNTEAFF
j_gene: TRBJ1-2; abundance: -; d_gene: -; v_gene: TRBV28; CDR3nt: TGTGCCAGCAGTTCGTCCCGGGGTGGCTATGGCTACACCTTC; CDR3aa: CASSSSRGGYGYTF
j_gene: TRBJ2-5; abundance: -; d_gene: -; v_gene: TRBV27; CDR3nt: TGTGCCAGCAGTTTATCCTATCTGGAGACCCAGTACTTC; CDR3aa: CASSLSYLETQYF
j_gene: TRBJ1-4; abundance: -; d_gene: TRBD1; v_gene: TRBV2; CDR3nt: TGTGCCAGCAGGGGACAGGGGGTGGAAAAACTGTTTTTT; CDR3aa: CASRGQGVEKLFF